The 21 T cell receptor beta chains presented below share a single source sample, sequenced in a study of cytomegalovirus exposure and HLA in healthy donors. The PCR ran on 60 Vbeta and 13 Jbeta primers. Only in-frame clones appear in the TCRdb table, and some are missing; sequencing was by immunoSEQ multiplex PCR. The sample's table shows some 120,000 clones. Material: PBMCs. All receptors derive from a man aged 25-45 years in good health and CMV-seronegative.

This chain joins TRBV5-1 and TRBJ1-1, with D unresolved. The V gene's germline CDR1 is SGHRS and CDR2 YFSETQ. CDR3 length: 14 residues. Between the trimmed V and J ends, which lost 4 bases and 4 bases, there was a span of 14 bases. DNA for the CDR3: TGCGCCAGCAGCCCCACTGGCTCGGGCACTGAAGCTTTCTTT. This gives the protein CASSPTGSGTEAFF. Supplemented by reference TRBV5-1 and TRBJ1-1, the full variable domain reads KAGVTQTPRYLIKTRGQQVTLSCSPISGHRSVSWYQQTPGQGLQFLFEYFSETQRNKGNFPGRFSGRQFSNSRSEMNVSTLELGDSALYLCASSPTGSGTEAFFGQGTRLTVV.

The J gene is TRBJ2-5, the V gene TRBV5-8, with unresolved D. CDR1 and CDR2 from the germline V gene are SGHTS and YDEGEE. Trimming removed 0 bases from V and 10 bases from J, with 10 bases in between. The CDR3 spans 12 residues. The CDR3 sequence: CASSLDRLSQYF. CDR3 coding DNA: TGTGCCAGCAGCTTGGACAGATTGAGCCAGTACTTC. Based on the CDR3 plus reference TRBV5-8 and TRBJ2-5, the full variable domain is EAGVTQSPTHLIKTRGQQATLRCSPISGHTSVYWYQQALGLGLQFLLWYDEGEERNRGNFPPRFSGRQFPNYSSELNVNALELEDSALYLCASSLDRLSQYFGPGTRLLVL.

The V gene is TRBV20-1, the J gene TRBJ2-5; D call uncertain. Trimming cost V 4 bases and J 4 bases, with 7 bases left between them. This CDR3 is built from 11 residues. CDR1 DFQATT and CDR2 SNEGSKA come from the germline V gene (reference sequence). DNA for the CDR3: TGCAGTGCTAAAAGACTAGAGACCCAGTACTTC. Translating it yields CSAKRLETQYF.

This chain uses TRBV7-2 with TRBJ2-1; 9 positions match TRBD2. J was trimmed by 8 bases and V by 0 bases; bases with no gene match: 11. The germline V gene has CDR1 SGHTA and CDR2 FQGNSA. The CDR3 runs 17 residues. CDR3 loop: CASSLARLAGSFYEQFF. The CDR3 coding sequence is TGTGCCAGCAGCTTAGCGCGCCTAGCGGGATCATTCTATGAGCAGTTCTTC.

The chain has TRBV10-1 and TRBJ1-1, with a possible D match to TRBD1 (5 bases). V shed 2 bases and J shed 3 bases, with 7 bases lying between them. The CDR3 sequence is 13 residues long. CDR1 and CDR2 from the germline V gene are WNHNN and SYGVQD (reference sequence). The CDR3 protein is CASSEGGYTEAFF. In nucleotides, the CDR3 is TGCGCCAGCAGTGAGGGGGGGTACACTGAAGCTTTCTTT.

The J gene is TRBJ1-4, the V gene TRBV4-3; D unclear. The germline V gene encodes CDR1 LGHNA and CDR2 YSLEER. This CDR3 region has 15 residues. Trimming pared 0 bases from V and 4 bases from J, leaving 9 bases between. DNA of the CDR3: TGCGCCAGCAGCCAAGAAAACAGCGGTAATGAAAAACTGTTTTTT. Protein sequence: CASSQENSGNEKLFF.

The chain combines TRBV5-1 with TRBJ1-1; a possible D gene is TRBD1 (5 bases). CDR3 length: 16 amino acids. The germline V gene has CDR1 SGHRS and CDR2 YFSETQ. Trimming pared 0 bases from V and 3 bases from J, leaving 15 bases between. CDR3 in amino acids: CASSLAGGGSYTEAFF. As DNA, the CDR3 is TGCGCCAGCAGCTTGGCCGGCGGGGGAAGTTACACTGAAGCTTTCTTT.

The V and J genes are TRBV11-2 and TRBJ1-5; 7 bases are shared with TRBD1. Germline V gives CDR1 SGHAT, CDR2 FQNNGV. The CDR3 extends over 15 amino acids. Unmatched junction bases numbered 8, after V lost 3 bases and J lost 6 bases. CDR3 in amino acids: CASSFGQAGFQPQHF. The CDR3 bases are TGTGCCAGCAGCTTCGGACAGGCCGGCTTTCAGCCCCAGCATTTT. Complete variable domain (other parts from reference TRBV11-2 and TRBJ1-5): EAGVAQSPRYKIIEKRQSVAFWCNPISGHATLYWYQQILGQGPKLLIQFQNNGVVDDSQLPKDRFSAERLKGVDSTLKIQPAKLEDSAVYLCASSFGQAGFQPQHFGDGTRLSIL.

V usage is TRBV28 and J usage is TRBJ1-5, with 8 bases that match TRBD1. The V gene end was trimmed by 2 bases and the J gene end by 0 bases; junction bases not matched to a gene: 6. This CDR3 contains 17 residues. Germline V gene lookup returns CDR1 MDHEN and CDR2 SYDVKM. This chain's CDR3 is CASSLGPGGFSNQPQHF. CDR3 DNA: TGTGCCAGCAGTTTAGGCCCAGGGGGCTTTAGCAATCAGCCCCAGCATTTT.

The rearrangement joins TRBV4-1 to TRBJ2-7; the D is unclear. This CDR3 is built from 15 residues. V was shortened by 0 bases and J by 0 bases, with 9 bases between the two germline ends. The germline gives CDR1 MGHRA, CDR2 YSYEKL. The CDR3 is CASSQESRSSYEQYF. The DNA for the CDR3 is TGCGCCAGCAGCCAAGAATCACGGAGCTCCTACGAGCAGTACTTC.

This CDR3 is CSVGYRAFDEQYF. CDR3 in DNA: TGCAGCGTTGGGTACAGGGCCTTCGACGAGCAGTACTTC. The chain couples TRBV29-1 to TRBJ2-7, with D possibly matching TRBD1 (6 bases). The CDR3 is made up of 13 amino acids. CDR1 and CDR2 from the germline V gene are SQVTM and ANQGSEA. The V and J ends lost 4 bases and 5 bases respectively, with 15 bases between them.

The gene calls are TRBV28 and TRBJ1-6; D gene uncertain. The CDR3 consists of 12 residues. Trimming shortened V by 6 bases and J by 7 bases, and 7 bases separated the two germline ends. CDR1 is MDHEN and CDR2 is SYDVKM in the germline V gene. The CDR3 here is CASSEANSPLHF. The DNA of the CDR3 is TGTGCCAGCAGCGAAGCGAATTCACCCCTCCACTTT.

The CDR3 region is CASSLAGGTNTDTQYF. In DNA, the CDR3 is TGTGCCAGCAGCTTGGCCGGAGGGACTAACACAGATACGCAGTATTTT. The genes are TRBV5-4 and TRBJ2-3, with 7 bases fitting TRBD2. The J segment lost 2 bases and the V segment lost 0 bases, leaving 6 bases of the junction unmatched. Germline-derived CDR1 and CDR2 are SGHNT and YYREEE (reference sequence). This CDR3 comprises 16 residues.

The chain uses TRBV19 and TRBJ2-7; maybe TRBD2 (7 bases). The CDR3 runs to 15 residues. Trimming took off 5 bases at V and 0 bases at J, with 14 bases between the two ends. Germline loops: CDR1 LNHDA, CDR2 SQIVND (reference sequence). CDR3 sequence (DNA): TGTGCCAGTAGTCCCCGGGGGGCGGACTCCTACGAGCAGTACTTC. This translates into CASSPRGADSYEQYF.

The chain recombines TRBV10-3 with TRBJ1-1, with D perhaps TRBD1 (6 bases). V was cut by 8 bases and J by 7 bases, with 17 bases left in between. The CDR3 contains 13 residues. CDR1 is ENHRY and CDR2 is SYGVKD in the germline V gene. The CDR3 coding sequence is TGTGCCATCCTTGCCGAACAGGACAGTGAAGCTTTCTTT. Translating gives CAILAEQDSEAFF.

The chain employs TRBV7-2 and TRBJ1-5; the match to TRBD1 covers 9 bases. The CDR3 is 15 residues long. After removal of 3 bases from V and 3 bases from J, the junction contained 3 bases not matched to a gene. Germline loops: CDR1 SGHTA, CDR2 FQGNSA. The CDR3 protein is CASSFGTGLNQPQHF. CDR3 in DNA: TGTGCCAGCAGCTTTGGGACAGGGCTCAATCAGCCCCAGCATTTT.

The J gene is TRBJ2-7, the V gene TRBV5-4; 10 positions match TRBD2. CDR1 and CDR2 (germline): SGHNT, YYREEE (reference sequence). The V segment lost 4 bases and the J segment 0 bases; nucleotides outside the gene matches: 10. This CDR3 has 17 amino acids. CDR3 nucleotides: TGTGCCAGCAGCCGCCGAAATCTAGCGGGGGTCTCCTACGAGCAGTACTTC. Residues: CASSRRNLAGVSYEQYF.

CDR3 sequence (DNA): TGTGCCAGCAGTTTAGCCGGGACAGGGGTCGTAAAACTGTTTTTT. It is translated as CASSLAGTGVVKLFF. This sequence joins TRBV6-5 and TRBJ1-4; TRBD1 aligns across 10 bases. V shed 4 bases and J 10 bases; nucleotides not matched to a gene: 9. The CDR3 covers 15 residues. Germline CDR1 MNHEY, CDR2 SVGAGI.

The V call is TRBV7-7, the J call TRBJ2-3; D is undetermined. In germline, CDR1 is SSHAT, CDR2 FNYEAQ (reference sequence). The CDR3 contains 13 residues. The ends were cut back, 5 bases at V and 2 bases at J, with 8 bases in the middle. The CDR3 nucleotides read TGTGCCAGCAGCCCCGGTGTCACAGATACGCAGTATTTT. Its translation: CASSPGVTDTQYF.

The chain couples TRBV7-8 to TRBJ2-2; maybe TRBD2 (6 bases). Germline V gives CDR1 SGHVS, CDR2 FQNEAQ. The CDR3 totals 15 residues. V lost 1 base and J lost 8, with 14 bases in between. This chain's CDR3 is CASSLGDSRSGELFF. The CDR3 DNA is TGTGCCAGCAGCTTAGGGGACTCTAGGTCGGGGGAGCTGTTTTTT.

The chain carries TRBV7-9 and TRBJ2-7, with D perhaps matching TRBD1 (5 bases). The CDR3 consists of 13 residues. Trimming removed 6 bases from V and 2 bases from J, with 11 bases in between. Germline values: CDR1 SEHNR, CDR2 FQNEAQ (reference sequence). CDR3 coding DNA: TGTGCCAGCAGACCAGACAGTGCCTACGAGCAGTACTTC. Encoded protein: CASRPDSAYEQYF.